The 29 T cell receptor beta chains in this list originate from one sample, sequenced in a study of CD4+ T cells in melanoma. Clones were sequenced by immunoSEQ multiplex PCR, and TCRdb holds only the in-frame ones, with some missing. Of about 140,000 clones listed, over 90% are singletons. The receptors here all came from a human donor with melanoma.

This chain uses TRBV18 with TRBJ1-3; no firm D call. The CDR3 loop spans 13 amino acids. V was pared by 3 bases and J by 8 bases, with 11 bases between. Per the germline V gene, CDR1 is KGHSH and CDR2 is LQKENI. This CDR3 reads CASSPETRDTIYF. The CDR3 DNA sequence: TGTGCCAGCTCACCGGAAACCCGGGACACCATATATTTT.

This clone has only one observation. The chain couples TRBV6-1 to TRBJ1-1; D is ambiguous. The V gene's germline CDR1 is MNHNS and CDR2 SASEGT. Trimming took off 6 bases at V and 5 bases at J, with 4 bases between the two ends. The CDR3 is made up of 10 amino acids. CDR3 coding DNA: TGTGCCAGCAGAAATACTGAAGCTTTCTTT. Translating gives CASRNTEAFF.

This clone has just one count. The CDR3 protein is CASSTSYSNQPQHF. The CDR3 DNA is TGTGCCAGCTCTACTAGTTATAGCAATCAGCCCCAGCATTTT. The V call is TRBV18, the J call TRBJ1-5; the D is unclear. Germline V gives CDR1 KGHSH, CDR2 LQKENI. The CDR3 runs 14 residues. V dropped 6 bases and J dropped 0 bases, with 9 bases sitting between them.

The chain employs TRBV5-1 and TRBJ2-7; possible D gene TRBD2, 5 bases. The V and J ends lost 4 bases and 0 bases respectively, with 17 bases between them. CDR1 SGHRS and CDR2 YFSETQ come from the germline V gene. The length of the CDR3 is 16 residues. The CDR3 bases are TGCGCCAGCAGCCCCGGACGGGTCGGAGGCTCCTACGAGCAGTACTTC. The encoded protein is CASSPGRVGGSYEQYF.

The V gene is TRBV7-8, the J gene TRBJ1-2; D possibly corresponds to TRBD1 (6 bases). Germline-derived CDR1 and CDR2 are SGHVS and FQNEAQ. The CDR3 is made up of 13 amino acids. The V and J ends lost 1 base and 5 bases respectively, with 8 bases between them. Here the CDR3 reads CASSLGGRYGYTF. The DNA of the CDR3 is TGTGCCAGCAGCTTAGGGGGGCGATATGGCTACACCTTC.

The gene calls are TRBV7-2 and TRBJ1-1; a weak D match, TRBD1 (6 bases). Trimming shortened V by 8 bases and J by 10 bases, and 20 bases separated the two germline ends. The CDR3 runs 13 residues. CDR1 SGHTA and CDR2 FQGNSA come from the germline V gene. This CDR3 is CASSDRSKRGAFF. The DNA of the CDR3 is TGTGCCAGCTCCGACAGGTCCAAACGGGGAGCTTTCTTT. The whole variable domain, filled in from reference TRBV7-2 and TRBJ1-1, reads GAGVSQSPSNKVTEKGKDVELRCDPISGHTALYWYRQSLGQGLEFLIYFQGNSAPDKSGLPSDRFSAERTGGSVSTLTIQRTQQEDSAVYLCASSDRSKRGAFFGQGTRLTVV.

A remark on this clone: Other DNA sequences within the sample encode an identical CDR3. J is TRBJ2-5 and V is TRBV30; D is uncertain. This CDR3 comprises 13 residues. Germline loops: CDR1 GTSNPN, CDR2 SVGIG (reference sequence). Trimming pared 0 bases from V and 2 bases from J, leaving 7 bases between. The CDR3 nucleotides are TGTGCCTGGAGTGTAAACAGTCAAGAGACCCAGTACTTC. Translation: CAWSVNSQETQYF.

The V gene is TRBV5-1, the J gene TRBJ1-1; D unclear. The germline V and J ends were trimmed by 3 bases and 10 bases, with 19 bases remaining between them. CDR3 size: 14 residues. Germline CDR1 and CDR2: SGHRS and YFSETQ. The CDR3 loop is CASSSAPPQAGAFF. In DNA form, the CDR3 reads TGCGCCAGCAGCTCCGCCCCCCCCCAGGCGGGAGCTTTCTTT.

The chain links TRBV19 to TRBJ1-1; the D is unclear. This CDR3 contains 16 residues. The germline V gene encodes CDR1 LNHDA and CDR2 SQIVND (reference sequence). V was clipped by 1 base and J by 2 bases, with 14 bases between them. In nucleotides, the CDR3 is TGTGCCAGTAGTATAGGGATTACTACCCTTAACACTGAAGCTTTCTTT. Its protein is CASSIGITTLNTEAFF.

The chain combines TRBV7-9 with TRBJ2-3, with 10 bases identical to TRBD2. CDR3 size: 13 residues. Germline V gene data show CDR1 as SEHNR and CDR2 as FQNEAQ (reference sequence). With 5 bases clipped from V and 6 bases from J, the junction kept 2 bases outside the gene matches. In DNA form, the CDR3 reads TGTGCCAGCAGCCTACTAGCGGGGGATACGCAGTATTTT. As protein: CASSLLAGDTQYF.

V gene TRBV18 combines with J gene TRBJ2-1, with 11 nucleotides matching TRBD2. CDR1 and CDR2 from the germline V gene are KGHSH and LQKENI. The V and J ends lost 0 bases and 4 bases, in that order; junction bases with no gene match: 2. CDR3 size: 16 residues. CDR3 nucleotides: TGTGCCAGCTCACCACCCGGGACTAGCGGATACAATGAGCAGTTCTTC. It translates to CASSPPGTSGYNEQFF.

This CDR3 reads CASSEVVEEKLFF. The DNA for the CDR3 is TGTGCCAGCAGTGAGGTGGTGGAGGAAAAACTGTTTTTT. The rearrangement links TRBV2 to TRBJ1-4, with D unresolved. CDR3 length equals 13 residues. CDR1 is SNHLY, CDR2 FYNNEI, per germline. V shed 3 bases and J shed 8 bases, with 10 bases lying between them.

The V and J genes are TRBV11-2 and TRBJ2-3, with 12 bases aligning to TRBD2. The CDR3 contains 16 residues. Trimming at V came to 4 bases and at J to 5 bases, leaving 7 bases not matched to a gene. The germline CDR1 and CDR2 sequences are SGHAT and FQNNGV. CDR3 coding DNA: TGTGCCAGCAGCTCGCGACTAGCGGGGGCCGGAGATACGCAGTATTTT. Residues: CASSSRLAGAGDTQYF.

The chain couples TRBV21-1 to TRBJ2-3. TRBV21-1 is a recognized pseudogene. This CDR3 comprises 18 residues. The CDR3 loop reads CASSKVLIGLSQADTQYF. In nucleotides, the CDR3 is TGTGCCAGCAGCAAAGTTTTGATAGGGCTGAGTCAGGCAGATACGCAGTATTTT.

The chain has TRBV7-3 and TRBJ2-6; perhaps TRBD2 as D (5 bases). CDR1 and CDR2 from the germline V gene are SGHTA and FQGTGA. V was shortened by 4 bases and J by 2 bases, with 18 bases between the two germline ends. The CDR3 runs 18 residues. CDR3 sequence reads: CASSSPHRTAPGANVLTF. CDR3 coding DNA: TGTGCCAGCAGCTCACCTCACCGGACTGCCCCTGGGGCCAACGTCCTGACTTTC.

As regards this clone: Germline and junction disagree at one end, which may indicate a read error. The rearrangement joins TRBV7-2 to TRBJ1-4, with D unresolved. This CDR3 contains 15 residues. Germline assignment: CDR1 SGHTA and CDR2 FQGNSA. CDR3 region: CASSQVDGTYEKLFF. DNA for the CDR3: TGTGCCAGCAGCCAGGTCGACGGAACTTATGAAAAACTGTTTTTT.

The table lists this clone with a few counts. This chain uses TRBV11-2 with TRBJ1-1, with D possibly being TRBD1 (5 bases). The V gene lost 4 bases and the J gene lost 6 bases, with 18 bases spanning the gap. The CDR3 totals 15 residues. Germline V gene sequence: CDR1 SGHAT, CDR2 FQNNGV. CDR3 amino acids: CASSSIPAGSSEAFF. CDR3 in DNA: TGTGCCAGCAGCTCAATACCAGCAGGGTCCTCTGAAGCTTTCTTT.

The J gene is TRBJ1-5, the V gene TRBV2, with a weak D call TRBD1 (6 bases). Between the trimmed V and J ends, which lost 5 bases and 7 bases, there was a span of 15 bases. Germline CDR1 SNHLY, CDR2 FYNNEI. CDR3 length equals 14 residues. The CDR3 DNA sequence: TGTGCCAGCAGTACACAGGGCCTGGGGCAGCCCCAGCATTTT. It yields the protein CASSTQGLGQPQHF.

This rearrangement joins TRBV19 to TRBJ1-1; perhaps TRBD1 as D (6 bases). V was cut by 5 bases and J by 4 bases, with 14 bases left in between. The CDR3 is made up of 14 amino acids. The germline V gene has CDR1 LNHDA and CDR2 SQIVND (reference sequence). CDR3 nucleotides: TGTGCCAGTAGTGTATCGACAGGAGGCACTGAAGCTTTCTTT. Its protein product is CASSVSTGGTEAFF.

The V and J genes are TRBV21-1 and TRBJ1-1; the tabulated D call, TRBD1, remains unverified against the DNA. TRBV21-1 is shown as a pseudogene. The CDR3 has 19 residues. CDR3 amino acids: CASSKGAVPTARNITEAFF. The CDR3 coding sequence is TGTGCCAGCAGCAAGGGGGCCGTCCCGACAGCTAGAAATATCACTGAAGCTTTCTTT.

For the CDR3, the DNA is TGTGCCAGCTCATCTGGACGCAGCACAGATACGCAGTATTTT. Protein: CASSSGRSTDTQYF. The gene calls are TRBV18 and TRBJ2-3; unclear D gene. In germline, CDR1 is KGHSH, CDR2 LQKENI. V shed 5 bases and J shed 0 bases, with 9 bases lying between them. This CDR3 is 14 amino acids long.

V and J are TRBV5-1 and TRBJ1-2, with D unclear. The germline CDR1 and CDR2 sequences are SGHRS and YFSETQ. This CDR3 has 15 amino acids. Trimming pared 1 base from V and 0 bases from J, leaving 10 bases between. CDR3 residues: CASSLSGGTNYGYTF. For the CDR3, the DNA is TGCGCCAGCAGCTTGTCTGGCGGTACTAACTATGGCTACACCTTC.

This chain connects TRBV5-6 to TRBJ1-1, with a possible D match to TRBD1 (5 bases). CDR3 size: 14 residues. CDR1 is SGHDT, CDR2 YYEEEE, per germline. Trimming took 0 bases from V and 9 from J, leaving 15 bases between them. The CDR3 spells CASSLGGTEPKAFF. CDR3 in DNA: TGTGCCAGCAGCTTGGGTGGGACGGAACCGAAAGCTTTCTTT.

The chain has TRBV2 and TRBJ1-5, with D perhaps matching TRBD1 (6 bases). V lost 8 bases, J lost 5 bases, and 19 bases lay in between. Germline V CDR1 and CDR2: SNHLY, FYNNEI. The CDR3 contains 15 residues. CDR3 nucleotide sequence: TGTGCCAGCCTCATGGTCAGGGGAGGTGATCAGCCCCAGCATTTT. It translates to CASLMVRGGDQPQHF. Looking up the rest from reference TRBV2 and TRBJ1-5 gives the full variable domain: EPEVTQTPSHQVTQMGQEVILRCVPISNHLYFYWYRQILGQKVEFLVSFYNNEISEKSEIFDDQFSVERPDGSNFTLKIRSTKLEDSAMYFCASLMVRGGDQPQHFGDGTRLSIL.

The CDR3 is CASIRDGSGQPQHF. The DNA for the CDR3 is TGTGCCAGCATTCGGGACGGTAGCGGACAGCCCCAGCATTTT. This chain uses TRBV6-1 with TRBJ1-5; TRBD1 is a possible D gene (5 bases). The CDR3 has 14 amino acids. Per germline, CDR1 MNHNS and CDR2 SASEGT. The V end lost 7 bases, the J end lost 7 bases, and 17 bases lay between the germline ends.

The rearrangement links TRBV5-1 to TRBJ2-1; D remains ambiguous. The CDR3 is made up of 16 amino acids. Germline V CDR1 and CDR2: SGHRS, YFSETQ. V lost 4 bases and J 4 bases, leaving 18 bases between the germline ends. The CDR3 DNA follows: TGCGCCAGCAGCCCGGCTTTGGGGATGCCGTACAATGAGCAGTTCTTC. Protein sequence: CASSPALGMPYNEQFF. Full variable domain (missing parts from reference TRBV5-1 and TRBJ2-1): KAGVTQTPRYLIKTRGQQVTLSCSPISGHRSVSWYQQTPGQGLQFLFEYFSETQRNKGNFPGRFSGRQFSNSRSEMNVSTLELGDSALYLCASSPALGMPYNEQFFGPGTRLTVL.

This clone showed up just once. The chain couples TRBV19 to TRBJ1-2; 8 nucleotides match TRBD1. Germline values: CDR1 LNHDA, CDR2 SQIVND (reference sequence). This CDR3 has 15 amino acids. V trimming: 4 bases; J trimming: 2 bases; junction bases outside the gene matches: 6. In nucleotides, the CDR3 is TGTGCCAGTAGTACGGGGACAGGTCGGAACTATGGCTACACCTTC. This sequence encodes CASSTGTGRNYGYTF. The whole variable domain, filled in from reference TRBV19 and TRBJ1-2, reads DGGITQSPKYLFRKEGQNVTLSCEQNLNHDAMYWYRQDPGQGLRLIYYSQIVNDFQKGDIAEGYSVSREKKESFPLTVTSAQKNPTAFYLCASSTGTGRNYGYTFGSGTRLTVV.

This CDR3 is CASSLDLSGLYF. The DNA of the CDR3 is TGCGCCAGCAGCTTGGATTTGTCGGGGCTATACTTC. The chain joins TRBV5-1 to TRBJ2-7; either TRBD1 or TRBD2 may supply D (5 bases each). Trimming removed 0 bases at V and 13 bases at J, with 14 bases between. This CDR3 has 12 amino acids. Germline CDR1 and CDR2: SGHRS and YFSETQ.

This sequence joins TRBV6-5 and TRBJ2-7, with 9 bases that match TRBD1. The CDR3 covers 13 residues. Trimming took 2 bases from V and 9 from J; bases not matched to a gene: 5. Germline CDR1 is MNHEY and CDR2 is SVGAGI. The CDR3 spells CASSYMGQGSQYF. As DNA, the CDR3 is TGTGCCAGCAGTTACATGGGACAGGGTTCGCAGTACTTC.